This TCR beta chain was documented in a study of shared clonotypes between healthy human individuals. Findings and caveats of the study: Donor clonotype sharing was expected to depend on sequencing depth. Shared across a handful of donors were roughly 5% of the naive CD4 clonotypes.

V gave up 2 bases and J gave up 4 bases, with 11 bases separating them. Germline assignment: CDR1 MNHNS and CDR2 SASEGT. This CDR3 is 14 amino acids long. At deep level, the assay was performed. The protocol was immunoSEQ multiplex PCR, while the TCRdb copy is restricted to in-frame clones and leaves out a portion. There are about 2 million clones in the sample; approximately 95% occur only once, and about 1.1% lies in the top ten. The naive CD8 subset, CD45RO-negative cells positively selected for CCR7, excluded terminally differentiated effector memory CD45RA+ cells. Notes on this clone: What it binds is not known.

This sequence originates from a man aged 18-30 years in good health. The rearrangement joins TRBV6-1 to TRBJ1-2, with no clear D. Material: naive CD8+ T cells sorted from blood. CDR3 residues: CASSEQEGSYGYTF. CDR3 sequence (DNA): TGTGCCAGCAGTGAACAGGAGGGATCCTATGGCTACACCTTC.